The clone carrying this T cell receptor (beta chain) was observed a single time. Antigen specificity is unknown. This record comes from a study of cytomegalovirus exposure and HLA in healthy donors. The study, taken as a whole, reports: Indistinguishable V segments, including TRBV6-2 and TRBV6-3, were excluded. The study designated roughly 150 TCR beta chains cytomegalovirus-associated.

This CDR3 comprises 16 residues. Germline V gene sequence: CDR1 SGDLS, CDR2 YYNGEE. Trimming at V came to 1 base and at J to 9 bases, leaving 11 bases not matched to a gene. The PCR contained 60 Vbeta and 13 Jbeta primers. Repertoires were generated with immunoSEQ multiplex PCR, while TCRdb's copy carries only in-frame clones and drops some. The sample includes just over 95,000 clones, approximately 72% of them seen just once. This TCR was sampled from a woman between 40 and 50 years old in good health and CMV-seropositive. The specimen was PBMCs. V and J are TRBV9 and TRBJ2-1; 9 bases align to TRBD2. Here the CDR3 reads CASSVSGIAGEGEQFF. In DNA form, the CDR3 reads TGTGCCAGCAGCGTATCCGGCATAGCGGGAGAGGGTGAGCAGTTCTTC.